The 31 T cell receptor beta chains below come from one sample, sequenced in a study of Graves' ophthalmopathy and Graves' hyperthyroidism. RNA transcripts were the source from which TCR beta CDR3 regions were amplified. After a first-round RT-PCR with HTBI primers, a second-round multiplex PCR was run. TCRdb analysed the multiplex PCR reads with MiXCR anew, one entry per CDR3 protein. The sample contains about 240,000 distinct CDR3 sequences, around 50% of which appear only once. The sequenced sample consisted of peripheral blood. The receptors were gathered from an adult man with Graves' ophthalmopathy.

This clonotype came up a few times. The chain uses TRBV7-9 and TRBJ1-6; D not resolved. Germline-derived CDR1 and CDR2 are SEHNR and FQNEAQ (reference sequence). The CDR3 runs to 14 residues. With 6 bases removed from V and 10 bases from J, the gap between germline ends came to 16 bases. In nucleotides, the CDR3 is TGTGCCAGCAGTCCTCAGGATAGGAGATCACCCCTCCACTTT. As protein: CASSPQDRRSPLHF.

There are a few counts of this clonotype. V is TRBV27 and J is TRBJ2-7; 7 nucleotides align to TRBD2. In germline, CDR1 is MNHEY, CDR2 SMNVEV (reference sequence). J lost 4 bases, V lost 2 bases, and 8 bases had no gene match. The CDR3 runs 15 residues. The CDR3 loop reads CASSLTSALRYEQYF. Here the CDR3 DNA reads TGTGCCAGCAGTTTAACTAGCGCGCTTAGGTACGAGCAGTACTTC.

The gene calls are TRBV5-8 and TRBJ1-2; 8 bases fit TRBD1. CDR1 is SGHTS and CDR2 is YDEGEE in the germline V gene. The V segment lost 2 bases and the J segment 0 bases; nucleotides outside the gene matches: 6. The CDR3 sequence is 16 residues long. The CDR3 DNA follows: TGTGCCAGCAGCTTACTACAGGGGGTTACTAACTATGGCTACACCTTC. Translated: CASSLLQGVTNYGYTF.

This clonotype was seen a few times. V usage is TRBV7-3 and J usage is TRBJ1-2; TRBD1 matches at 7 bases. After removal of 3 bases from V and 6 bases from J, the junction contained 13 bases not matched to a gene. CDR3 length: 16 amino acids. CDR1 SGHTA and CDR2 FQGTGA come from the germline V gene. CDR3 DNA sequence: TGTGCCAGCAGCTTGGGGAACGGTGGACAGGTTAATGGCTACACCTTC. Its protein product is CASSLGNGGQVNGYTF.

This clonotype was observed a handful of times. This chain uses TRBV4-1 with TRBJ1-2, with a weak D call TRBD1 (5 bases). The ends were cut back, 1 base at V and 4 bases at J, with 10 bases in the middle. CDR1 MGHRA and CDR2 YSYEKL come from the germline V gene. The CDR3 consists of 14 residues. Written as DNA, the CDR3 is TGCGCCAGCAGCCAAGCCTGGGGGTCCTATGGCTACACCTTC. Amino acid sequence: CASSQAWGSYGYTF.

The chain is built from TRBV3-1 and TRBJ2-7; D remains unclear. Trimming pared 1 base from V and 4 bases from J, leaving 8 bases between. The CDR3 totals 13 residues. Germline-derived CDR1 and CDR2 are LGHDT and YNNKEL (reference sequence). CDR3: CASSQAPVYEQYF. The CDR3, as DNA: TGTGCCAGCAGCCAAGCTCCCGTGTACGAGCAGTACTTC.

V gene TRBV12-3 or TRBV12-4 combines with J gene TRBJ2-5; 7 bases are a match to TRBD2. CDR3 length equals 13 residues. V shed 6 bases and J 9 bases; nucleotides not matched to a gene: 10. CDR3 residues: CASSSDRGRAQYF. Written as DNA, the CDR3 is TGTGCCAGCAGCTCAGATCGAGGGAGGGCCCAGTACTTC.

About this clonotype: One end of the junction is discordant with germline, which a read error may explain. The chain links TRBV7-3 to TRBJ2-5; 10 bases match TRBD1. The CDR3 length is 16 residues. CDR1 and CDR2 (germline): SGHTA, FQGTGA. The CDR3: CASSLRDRGIQETQYF. CDR3 DNA sequence: TGCGCCAGCAGCCTCCGGGACAGGGGTATCCAAGAGACCCAGTACTTC.

This clonotype has just one count. Given a much more abundant clone one base away, this may be a read error. The rearrangement links TRBV29-1 to TRBJ1-2; weak D call: TRBD1 (5 bases). CDR1 and CDR2 from the germline V gene are SQVTM and ANQGSEA. The CDR3 spans 13 residues. The CDR3 coding sequence is TGCAGCGTCTCCCGGGACGGCGGGTATGGCTACGCCTTC. Protein: CSVSRDGGYGYAF. Complete variable domain (other parts from reference TRBV29-1 and TRBJ1-2): SAVISQKPSRDICQRGTSLTIQCQVDSQVTMMFWYRQQPGQSLTLIATANQGSEATYESGFVIDKFPISRPNLTFSTLTVSNMSPEDSSIYLCSVSRDGGYGYAFGSGTRLTVV.

This clonotype came up many times. J is TRBJ1-2 and V is TRBV7-9; D gene unclear. The CDR3 runs 13 residues. Trimming cost V 5 bases and J 3 bases, with 10 bases left between them. Per the germline V gene, CDR1 is SEHNR and CDR2 is FQNEAQ (reference sequence). The CDR3 DNA reads as TGTGCCAGCAGCAGAGAGGGAGACTATGGCTACACCTTC. Its protein product is CASSREGDYGYTF.

The chain carries TRBV7-2 and TRBJ2-7; 7 bases match TRBD1. V lost 5 bases, J lost 6 bases, and 7 bases stayed unmatched. The CDR3 extends over 13 amino acids. Germline V CDR1 and CDR2: SGHTA, FQGNSA. The CDR3 DNA reads TGTGCCAGCAGCCTCCAGACAGGGCGCGAGCAGTACTTC. It yields the protein CASSLQTGREQYF.

V is TRBV5-1 and J is TRBJ2-5, with TRBD1 matching 11 bases. Germline loops: CDR1 SGHRS, CDR2 YFSETQ. With 6 bases clipped from V and 3 bases from J, the junction kept 7 bases outside the gene matches. CDR3 length: 15 amino acids. CDR3 region: CASTSGTGGEETQYF. CDR3 nucleotide sequence: TGCGCCAGCACCTCCGGGACAGGGGGAGAAGAGACCCAGTACTTC. Full variable domain (missing parts from reference TRBV5-1 and TRBJ2-5): KAGVTQTPRYLIKTRGQQVTLSCSPISGHRSVSWYQQTPGQGLQFLFEYFSETQRNKGNFPGRFSGRQFSNSRSEMNVSTLELGDSALYLCASTSGTGGEETQYFGPGTRLLVL.

J is TRBJ2-5 and V is TRBV7-2; a possible D gene is TRBD1 (6 bases). This CDR3 has 14 residues. Germline values: CDR1 SGHTA, CDR2 FQGNSA. The V end was cut by 5 bases, the J end by 4 bases, with 14 bases between. CDR3 nucleotides: TGTGCCAGCAGCGCTTTTACAGGGTCAGAGACCCAGTACTTC. Its protein is CASSAFTGSETQYF.

The gene calls are TRBV7-9 and TRBJ2-7; 9 bases agree with TRBD1. Germline CDR1 and CDR2: SEHNR and FQNEAQ (reference sequence). The CDR3 consists of 14 residues. V shed 3 bases and J 5 bases; nucleotides not matched to a gene: 5. The CDR3: CASSLEQGAHEQYF. The CDR3 nucleotides read TGTGCCAGCAGCTTGGAACAGGGGGCCCACGAGCAGTACTTC.

This rearrangement joins TRBV2 to TRBJ2-7; possibly TRBD2 for D (5 bases). The CDR3 sequence is 14 residues long. Germline assignment: CDR1 SNHLY and CDR2 FYNNEI. Between the trimmed V and J ends, which lost 2 bases and 3 bases, there was a span of 11 bases. CDR3 sequence: CASSERASSYEQYF. The CDR3 DNA reads as TGTGCCAGCAGTGAACGGGCTAGCAGCTACGAGCAGTACTTC.

The J gene is TRBJ2-5, the V gene TRBV10-3; no clear D gene. This CDR3 has 15 amino acids. CDR1 and CDR2 from the germline V gene are ENHRY and SYGVKD. V lost 10 bases to trimming and J lost 0 bases, with 18 bases between them. In DNA form, the CDR3 reads TGTGCCAGCAGCTTCGTCCCTACAAACCAAGAGACCCAGTACTTC. This encodes CASSFVPTNQETQYF.

The gene calls are TRBV10-3 and TRBJ2-7, with D uncertain. V gave up 0 bases and J gave up 0 bases, with 9 bases separating them. The CDR3 loop spans 15 amino acids. Germline V gene lookup returns CDR1 ENHRY and CDR2 SYGVKD. CDR3 DNA: TGTGCCATCAGTGAGTCGGTGCGTAGCTCCTACGAGCAGTACTTC. Translated, it gives CAISESVRSSYEQYF.

In its sample, this clonotype was seen many times. The chain employs TRBV25-1 and TRBJ2-7; 8 nucleotides line up with TRBD2. The CDR3 sequence is 15 residues long. CDR1 is MGHDK, CDR2 SYGVNS, per germline. V was clipped by 2 bases and J by 6 bases; unmatched bases: 9. The CDR3 DNA is TGTGCCAGCAGTGAAGGAGTTGGACTAGCAGGCGAGCAGTACTTC. This codes for CASSEGVGLAGEQYF.

As concerns this clonotype: It is likely a read error, because the conserved phenylalanine at the end of the CDR3 is missing. The rearrangement uses TRBV12-3 or TRBV12-4 and TRBJ1-2, with D possibly matching TRBD1 (5 bases). CDR3 length equals 13 residues. The ends were cut back, 6 bases at V and 4 bases at J, with 12 bases in the middle. CDR3 in DNA: TGTGCCAGCAGCCGGGGACTGCTCTATGGCTACACCCTC. Encoded protein: CASSRGLLYGYTL.

This clonotype was recorded a few times. CDR3 loop: CASRTGSSGNTIYF. DNA of the CDR3: TGTGCCAGCAGAACAGGGAGCTCTGGAAACACCATATATTTT. The chain carries TRBV2 and TRBJ1-3, with D possibly matching TRBD1 (6 bases). Deletions cut 6 bases from V and 0 bases from J, with 9 bases between. Germline V gives CDR1 SNHLY, CDR2 FYNNEI. The CDR3 sequence is 14 residues long.

The chain employs TRBV7-2 and TRBJ1-5; D possibly corresponds to TRBD1 (5 bases). Trimming cost V 8 bases and J 0 bases, with 23 bases left between them. CDR1 SGHTA and CDR2 FQGNSA come from the germline V gene. This CDR3 spans 18 amino acids. The CDR3 nucleotides read TGTGCCAGCTCCTTTGGGGTGGGCAGGGTTTATAGCAATCAGCCCCAGCATTTT. This gives the protein CASSFGVGRVYSNQPQHF.

The count of this clonotype is one. Because it lacks the conserved phenylalanine or tryptophan at the end, this CDR3 is likely a read error. This chain uses TRBV7-2 with TRBJ2-5; D is unresolved. The DNA end is a closer match to TRBJ2-1, so the J assignment may be wrong. Germline V gives CDR1 SGHTA, CDR2 FQGNSA. The CDR3 sequence is 12 residues long. CDR3 nucleotide sequence: TGTGCCAGCAGCTTAGCGTCAGATGAGCAGTTCCTC. Translated: CASSLASDEQFL.

The J gene is TRBJ2-5, the V gene TRBV29-1; TRBD1 agrees at 9 bases. The CDR3 loop spans 13 amino acids. The V and J ends lost 6 bases and 5 bases, in that order; junction bases with no gene match: 7. Germline V gene sequence: CDR1 SQVTM, CDR2 ANQGSEA. Here the CDR3 reads CSVRDRDGETQYF. The CDR3 coding sequence is TGCAGCGTCCGGGACAGGGATGGGGAGACCCAGTACTTC. The full variable domain, its missing parts supplied by reference TRBV29-1 and TRBJ2-5, is SAVISQKPSRDICQRGTSLTIQCQVDSQVTMMFWYRQQPGQSLTLIATANQGSEATYESGFVIDKFPISRPNLTFSTLTVSNMSPEDSSIYLCSVRDRDGETQYFGPGTRLLVL.

The V and J genes are TRBV12-3 or TRBV12-4 and TRBJ2-5, with a weak D call TRBD2 (6 bases). This CDR3 contains 14 residues. V shed 5 bases and J shed 1 base, with 11 bases lying between them. Here the CDR3 DNA reads TGTGCCAGCAGTGAAAGGAGGGTCCAAGAGACCCAGTACTTC. It translates to CASSERRVQETQYF.

This clonotype appeared once. The genes are TRBV5-4 and TRBJ1-4; tentative D call: TRBD1 (5 bases). This CDR3 has 14 residues. With 3 bases removed from V and 7 bases from J, the gap between germline ends came to 13 bases. In germline, CDR1 is SGHNT, CDR2 YYREEE (reference sequence). CDR3: CASSWDQGGEKLFF. CDR3 sequence (DNA): TGTGCCAGCAGCTGGGACCAGGGTGGTGAAAAACTGTTTTTT. Drawing the rest from reference TRBV5-4 and TRBJ1-4, the complete variable domain is ETGVTQSPTHLIKTRGQQVTLRCSSQSGHNTVSWYQQALGQGPQFIFQYYREEENGRGNFPPRFSGLQFPNYSSELNVNALELDDSALYLCASSWDQGGEKLFFGSGTQLSVL.

This clonotype has just a few counts. This chain connects TRBV20-1 to TRBJ1-1; 7 positions agree with TRBD1. The CDR3 loop spans 14 amino acids. The V and J ends lost 6 bases and 2 bases, in that order; junction bases with no gene match: 9. The V gene's germline CDR1 is DFQATT and CDR2 SNEGSKA (reference sequence). This CDR3 is CSAGTESRNTEAFF. In DNA, the CDR3 is TGCAGTGCAGGGACAGAATCTCGAAACACTGAAGCTTTCTTT.

This chain links TRBV19 with TRBJ2-2; maybe TRBD1 (5 bases). CDR3 size: 14 residues. V shed 7 bases and J shed 5 bases, with 14 bases lying between them. Germline-derived CDR1 and CDR2 are LNHDA and SQIVND (reference sequence). CDR3 nucleotide sequence: TGTGCCAGTATGTCCAGGGCCGAGACCGGGGAGCTGTTTTTT. Encoded protein: CASMSRAETGELFF.

J is TRBJ2-5 and V is TRBV5-1; D is possibly TRBD1 (5 bases). The ends were cut back, 5 bases at V and 2 bases at J, with 16 bases in the middle. Germline CDR1 and CDR2: SGHRS and YFSETQ. The CDR3 has 15 residues. CDR3 nucleotides: TGCGCCAGCAGAACAGGTCAATCCCCACAAGAGACCCAGTACTTC. It is translated as CASRTGQSPQETQYF.

The chain uses TRBV24-1 and TRBJ1-4; 7 bases are shared with TRBD1. J was trimmed by 3 bases and V by 11 bases; bases with no gene match: 23. This CDR3 has 19 amino acids. Germline V gene lookup returns CDR1 KGHDR and CDR2 SFDVKD. CDR3 DNA sequence: TGTGCCAGCAGCCCGCGACAGGGAATAGGGAACGGGGCTAATGAAAAACTGTTTTTT. Translating it yields CASSPRQGIGNGANEKLFF.

This clonotype was counted a few times. The genes are TRBV19 and TRBJ1-5; D gene uncertain. Germline CDR1 LNHDA, CDR2 SQIVND (reference sequence). The CDR3 length is 13 residues. Trimming took 5 bases from V and 3 from J, leaving 8 bases between them. CDR3: CASSFSPNQPQHF. The CDR3 DNA sequence: TGTGCCAGTAGTTTCAGTCCCAATCAGCCCCAGCATTTT.

This clonotype was counted only a few times. The chain combines TRBV10-3 with TRBJ1-5, with D unclear. The V gene's germline CDR1 is ENHRY and CDR2 SYGVKD. Trimming cost V 2 bases and J 4 bases, with 6 bases left between them. The CDR3 contains 13 residues. CDR3 in amino acids: CAISERANQPQHF. The CDR3 region has the DNA TGTGCCATCAGTGAGAGGGCTAATCAGCCCCAGCATTTT.